A single T cell receptor (beta chain) is shown here with its context. One entry per CDR3 protein results from TCRdb running MiXCR on the 5' RACE reads. The sample carries 350,000 or so distinct CDR3 sequences, 10% to 15% recorded once. This entry comes from a study of identical twins. V dropped 3 bases and J dropped 5 bases, with 16 bases sitting between them. Germline CDR1 reads SNHLY; CDR2 reads FYNNEI. The CDR3 has 16 residues. These data were likewise used in another study, on yellow fever vaccine responses in identical twins. Per that study: Twins reportedly mounted vaccine T cell responses that seemed partly convergent, partly personalized.

The clonotype was recovered from a woman under 30 in good health. The gene calls are TRBV2 and TRBJ2-2; perhaps TRBD1 as D (6 bases). Sequenced: CD8+ T cells sorted from blood. The CDR3 DNA is TGTGCCAGCAGTGACTCCGACAGGCCGGAGACCGGGGAGCTGTTTTTT. Translating gives CASSDSDRPETGELFF. The variable domain in full, with the rest retrieved from reference TRBV2 and TRBJ2-2, is EPEVTQTPSHQVTQMGQEVILRCVPISNHLYFYWYRQILGQKVEFLVSFYNNEISEKSEIFDDQFSVERPDGSNFTLKIRSTKLEDSAMYFCASSDSDRPETGELFFGEGSRLTVL.